This T cell receptor (beta chain) was captured in a study of T cell responses to AZD1222 COVID-19 vaccine. Turning to the study itself: Second doses that came at about 4 or about 12 weeks were put together.

On this clone: Its specificity is not known.

In germline, CDR1 is WNHNN, CDR2 SYGVQD (reference sequence). Between the trimmed V and J ends, which lost 3 bases and 3 bases, there was a span of 11 bases. This CDR3 comprises 15 residues. The study, taken as a whole, reports: Repertoires were obtained only post-peak T cell response. Rises in breadth and depth of Spike-specific TCRs came after two AZD1222 doses.

Method: immunoSEQ multiplex PCR; TCRdb's copy keeps in-frame clones and lacks some. This table holds a few hundred thousand clones, more than 80% found once. This chain uses TRBV10-1 with TRBJ2-2; the D is unclear. This sample comprised peripheral blood, obtained on day 0 of AZD1222 vaccination. The sequence derives from an adult in good health. CDR3 loop: CASSETGRDTGELFF. CDR3 DNA sequence: TGCGCCAGCAGTGAAACCGGCAGAGACACCGGGGAGCTGTTTTTT.